One T cell receptor beta chain is described in this entry. Its antigen is not known. This record belongs to a study of shared clonotypes between healthy human individuals. Points from the study as a whole: Larger estimated richness was generally recorded for naive subsets relative to memory subsets.

Original handling: Filtering was not the same, since immunoSEQ gave junction-only sequences without quality scores. The method was immunoSEQ multiplex PCR; TCRdb's version includes in-frame clones alone and lacks a portion of them. Clone size and V and J calls were adopted from that table, with D and trimming inferred from the DNA. The sample consists of about 990,000 clones, 75% to 80% of them appearing once. Recent acute infections and vaccinations were absent in the healthy HIV-negative adult donors. A CD45RA-negative memory subset and a CD45RA+ naive subset were separated from the CD4+ cells. With 2 bases removed from V and 1 base from J, the gap between germline ends came to 8 bases. This CDR3 has 15 residues. Per germline, CDR1 SGHNT and CDR2 YENEEA.

The chain couples TRBV11-3 to TRBJ2-2; no reliable D call. This clonotype originated in a young man in good health. Some clones in this sample may be carry-over from other donors' samples. The sample was memory CD4+ T cells from PBMCs. Subset defined: CD45RA-negative fraction. CDR3 sequence: CASSLYGGNTGELFF. The CDR3 nucleotides read TGTGCCAGCAGCTTATACGGTGGGAACACCGGGGAGCTGTTTTTT.